The 7 T cell receptor beta chains below were found in one sample sequenced in a study of T cell clones after liver transplantation. The data were produced by immunoSEQ multiplex PCR, yet TCRdb's version contains in-frame clones alone and is incomplete. The data show roughly 56,000 clones, roughly 70% seen once. The sequences come from CD4+ T cells from blood, collected approximately 54 months after liver transplant. These receptors originate from a human patient who received a liver transplant. Some of the T cells might come from the graft donor.

V and J are TRBV7-2 and TRBJ2-3; the D is unclear. The CDR3 loop spans 11 amino acids. V lost 0 bases and J 14 bases, leaving 9 bases between the germline ends. Germline V gene sequence: CDR1 SGHTA, CDR2 FQGNSA. CDR3 sequence reads: CASSLAGLGYF. CDR3 sequence (DNA): TGTGCCAGCAGCTTAGCGGGTCTGGGGTATTTT.

The gene calls are TRBV7-9 and TRBJ2-3; tentative D call: TRBD1 (5 bases). The germline CDR1 and CDR2 sequences are SEHNR and FQNEAQ (reference sequence). The V gene lost 5 bases and the J gene lost 4 bases, with 16 bases spanning the gap. The CDR3 covers 15 residues. This CDR3 is CASSPKVRVSDTQYF. The CDR3 DNA sequence: TGTGCCAGCAGCCCTAAGGTCAGGGTGTCAGATACGCAGTATTTT.

The chain uses TRBV7-2 and TRBJ1-2; D gene ambiguous. V shed 1 base and J shed 8 bases, with 11 bases lying between them. Germline assignment: CDR1 SGHTA and CDR2 FQGNSA. This CDR3 has 13 residues. The CDR3 region has the DNA TGTGCCAGCAGCTTAGAGGCAGTTGCCGGCTACACCTTC. This gives the protein CASSLEAVAGYTF.

V gene TRBV2 combines with J gene TRBJ1-3; D uncertain. The CDR3 runs to 13 residues. Germline CDR1 reads SNHLY; CDR2 reads FYNNEI. V lost 5 bases to trimming and J lost 3 bases, with 8 bases between them. For the CDR3, the DNA is TGTGCCAGCAGTTTTTATGGTGGAAACACCATATATTTT. Protein sequence: CASSFYGGNTIYF.

The gene calls are TRBV9 and TRBJ2-7, with 8 bases that match TRBD1. The CDR3 loop spans 15 amino acids. The V gene end was trimmed by 3 bases and the J gene end by 2 bases; junction bases not matched to a gene: 7. CDR1 is SGDLS, CDR2 YYNGEE, per germline. CDR3 loop: CASSAAGTGPYEQYF. The DNA of the CDR3 is TGTGCCAGCAGCGCCGCCGGGACAGGTCCCTACGAGCAGTACTTC. The full variable domain, rest sourced from reference TRBV9 and TRBJ2-7, is DSGVTQTPKHLITATGQRVTLRCSPRSGDLSVYWYQQSLDQGLQFLIQYYNGEERAKGNILERFSAQQFPDLHSELNLSSLELGDSALYFCASSAAGTGPYEQYFGPGTRLTVT.

V is TRBV19 and J is TRBJ2-2; D gene ambiguous. V was pared by 3 bases and J by 1 base, with 12 bases between. CDR1 is LNHDA and CDR2 is SQIVND in the germline V gene (reference sequence). The CDR3 runs 16 residues. The chain's CDR3 is CASSMSGRMNTGELFF. CDR3 sequence (DNA): TGTGCCAGTAGTATGTCCGGACGGATGAACACCGGGGAGCTGTTTTTT. Variable domain in full (rest from reference TRBV19 and TRBJ2-2): DGGITQSPKYLFRKEGQNVTLSCEQNLNHDAMYWYRQDPGQGLRLIYYSQIVNDFQKGDIAEGYSVSREKKESFPLTVTSAQKNPTAFYLCASSMSGRMNTGELFFGEGSRLTVL.

V gene TRBV6-1 combines with J gene TRBJ1-5, with D hard to call. Germline CDR1 reads MNHNS; CDR2 reads SASEGT. This CDR3 comprises 14 residues. Trimming cost V 7 bases and J 4 bases, with 14 bases left between them. CDR3 loop: CASNSAVANQPQHF. CDR3 nucleotide sequence: TGTGCCAGCAATTCGGCAGTGGCAAATCAGCCCCAGCATTTT.